This TCR beta chain is drawn from a study of CD8+ T cells in alopecia areata. Looking at the study overall: Tofacitinib treatment spanned 6 to 18 months, with 6 months off drug afterward. General study findings and limits: Significant decreases in scalp clonality and expanded CD8+ clones followed tofacitinib treatment.

Comment on this clone: Antigen: not known.

The sample's treatment: oral pan-JAK inhibitor, 5-10 mg twice daily. Collection of lesional scalp punch biopsies and peripheral blood was performed in alopecia areata patients. cDNA serving as the sequencing template came from extracted, reverse transcribed RNA. Repertoires were generated with immunoSEQ multiplex PCR, while TCRdb's copy carries only in-frame clones and drops some. The sample records 150,000 to 200,000 clones, 50% to 75% being singletons. V lost 5 bases to trimming and J lost 0 bases, with 15 bases between them. Germline V gene sequence: CDR1 LNHNV, CDR2 YYDKDF (reference sequence). There are 16 residues in the CDR3.

The sequence was collected from a human donor with alopecia areata. The rearrangement uses TRBV15 and TRBJ2-3; a possible D gene is TRBD1 (5 bases). The sample here was CD4+ T cells sorted from blood, taken at roughly week 58, from a patient treated with tofacitinib. CDR3 coding DNA: TGTGCCACCAGCTTAGTATGGGCAGGGAGCACAGATACGCAGTATTTT. Its protein product is CATSLVWAGSTDTQYF. The variable domain in full, completed from reference TRBV15 and TRBJ2-3, reads DAMVIQNPRYQVTQFGKPVTLSCSQTLNHNVMYWYQQKSSQAPKLLFHYYDKDFNNEADTPDNFQSRRPNTSFCFLDIRSPGLGDTAMYLCATSLVWAGSTDTQYFGPGTRLTVL.